This TCR beta chain came from a study of shared clonotypes between healthy human individuals. Study observations and caveats: Though the depth was large, rarefaction showed that sorted-subset sequencing was incomplete.

In the study's own analysis: Junction-only sequences produced by ImmunoSEQ had no quality scores, so filtering differed. Produced via immunoSEQ multiplex PCR; TCRdb's table is partial and in-frame only. Clonal size and the V and J genes are those of that table, whereas D and trimming came from the DNA. The repertoire holds over 2 million clones, with roughly 95% as singletons. Terminally differentiated effector memory CD45RA+ cells were left out of the naive CD8 fraction, which was CD45RO-negative and positively selected for CCR7. Of note for this clone: Its antigen is as yet unknown.

V was cut by 3 bases and J by 0 bases, with 9 bases left in between. Germline lookup yields CDR1 LNHDA and CDR2 SQIVND (reference sequence). The CDR3 has 15 amino acids. The V and J genes are TRBV19 and TRBJ1-3; the D is unclear. The sequence derives from a man aged 18 to 30 in good health. The sample was naive CD8+ T cells sorted from blood. CDR3 nucleotides: TGTGCCAGTAGTATCACCGCAGACTCTGGAAACACCATATATTTT. Translation: CASSITADSGNTIYF.